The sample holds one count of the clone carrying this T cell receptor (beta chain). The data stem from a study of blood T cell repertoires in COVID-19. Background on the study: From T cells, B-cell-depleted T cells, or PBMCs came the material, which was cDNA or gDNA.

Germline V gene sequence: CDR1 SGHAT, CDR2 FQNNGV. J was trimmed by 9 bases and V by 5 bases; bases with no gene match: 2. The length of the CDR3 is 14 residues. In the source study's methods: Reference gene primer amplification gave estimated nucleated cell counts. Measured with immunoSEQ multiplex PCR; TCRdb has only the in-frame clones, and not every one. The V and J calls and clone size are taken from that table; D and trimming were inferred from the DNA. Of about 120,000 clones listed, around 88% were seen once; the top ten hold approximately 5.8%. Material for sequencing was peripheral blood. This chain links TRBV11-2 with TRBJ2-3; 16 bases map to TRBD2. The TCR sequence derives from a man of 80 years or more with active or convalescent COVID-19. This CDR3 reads CASSTGLAGGTQYF. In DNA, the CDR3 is TGTGCCAGCAGCACGGGACTAGCGGGGGGGACGCAGTATTTT.